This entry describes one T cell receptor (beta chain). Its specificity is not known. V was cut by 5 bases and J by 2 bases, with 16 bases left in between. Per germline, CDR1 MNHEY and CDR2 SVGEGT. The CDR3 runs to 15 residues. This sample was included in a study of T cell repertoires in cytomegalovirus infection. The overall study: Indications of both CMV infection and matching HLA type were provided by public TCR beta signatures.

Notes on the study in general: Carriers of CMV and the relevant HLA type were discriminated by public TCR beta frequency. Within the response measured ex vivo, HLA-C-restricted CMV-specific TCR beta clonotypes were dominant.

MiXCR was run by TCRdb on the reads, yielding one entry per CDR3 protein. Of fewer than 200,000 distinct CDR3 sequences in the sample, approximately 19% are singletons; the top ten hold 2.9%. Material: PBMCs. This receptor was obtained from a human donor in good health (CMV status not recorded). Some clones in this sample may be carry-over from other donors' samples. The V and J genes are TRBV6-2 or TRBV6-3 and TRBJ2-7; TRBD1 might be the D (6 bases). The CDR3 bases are TGTGCCAGCAGTAAACCAGGACAGTGGGCCTACGAGCAGTACTTC. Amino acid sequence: CASSKPGQWAYEQYF.